Following are 11 T cell receptor beta chains from one sample sequenced in a study of CD8 T cells in Susac syndrome. Random hexamers were used to reverse transcribe an amount of about 0.45 to 1 ug RNA. Each CDR3 protein is one row after TCRdb ran MiXCR on the immunoSEQ multiplex PCR reads. The sample yields 150,000 to 200,000 distinct CDR3 sequences, about 94% seen once. Sequenced input: CD4+ T cells from PBMCs. These TCRs come from a human donor in good health.

J is TRBJ1-6 and V is TRBV7-9; D not resolved. The germline V and J ends were trimmed by 7 bases and 5 bases, with 15 bases remaining between them. Germline CDR1 is SEHNR and CDR2 is FQNEAQ (reference sequence). CDR3 length equals 15 residues. The CDR3 spells CASKTAGINNSPLHF. CDR3 coding DNA: TGTGCCAGCAAGACGGCCGGGATCAATAATTCACCCCTCCACTTT.

The sample holds a few counts of this clonotype. The chain carries TRBV19 and TRBJ1-5; TRBD1 matches 9 bases. CDR1 is LNHDA, CDR2 SQIVND, per germline (reference sequence). Trimming removed 6 bases from V and 4 bases from J; junction bases left unmatched: 7. The CDR3 covers 15 residues. CDR3 sequence: CASRGTGPRNQPQHF. As DNA, the CDR3 is TGTGCCAGTAGAGGGACAGGGCCGAGGAATCAGCCCCAGCATTTT. Variable domain in full (rest from reference TRBV19 and TRBJ1-5): DGGITQSPKYLFRKEGQNVTLSCEQNLNHDAMYWYRQDPGQGLRLIYYSQIVNDFQKGDIAEGYSVSREKKESFPLTVTSAQKNPTAFYLCASRGTGPRNQPQHFGDGTRLSIL.

This clonotype has only one observation. The rearrangement links TRBV15 to TRBJ2-1; D possibly corresponds to TRBD2 (7 bases). CDR3 length equals 15 residues. Germline V gene lookup returns CDR1 LNHNV and CDR2 YYDKDF (reference sequence). The ends were cut back, 6 bases at V and 7 bases at J, with 19 bases in the middle. The CDR3, as DNA: TGTGCCACCAGGCCAGACGGGGGGCTGGTTAATGAGCAGTTCTTC. As protein: CATRPDGGLVNEQFF. Drawing the rest from reference TRBV15 and TRBJ2-1, the complete variable domain is DAMVIQNPRYQVTQFGKPVTLSCSQTLNHNVMYWYQQKSSQAPKLLFHYYDKDFNNEADTPDNFQSRRPNTSFCFLDIRSPGLGDTAMYLCATRPDGGLVNEQFFGPGTRLTVL.

The chain joins TRBV30 to TRBJ2-4, with a possible D match to TRBD1 (6 bases). Germline CDR1 is GTSNPN and CDR2 is SVGIG (reference sequence). The CDR3 has 13 residues. V gave up 4 bases and J gave up 6 bases, with 13 bases separating them. The CDR3 loop is CAWIRGGSNIQYF. DNA of the CDR3: TGTGCCTGGATCAGGGGCGGATCAAACATTCAGTACTTC.

The CDR3 bases are TGCAGCGTTGGAGCGGCGGGGAGGGGCTATGGCTACACCTTC. As protein: CSVGAAGRGYGYTF. The V call is TRBV29-1, the J call TRBJ1-2; perhaps TRBD1 as D (5 bases). This CDR3 contains 14 residues. The germline V gene has CDR1 SQVTM and CDR2 ANQGSEA. Trimming removed 4 bases at V and 4 bases at J, with 16 bases between.

The rearrangement joins TRBV5-6 to TRBJ1-4, with D perhaps TRBD1 (6 bases). The CDR3 is made up of 14 amino acids. Germline assignment: CDR1 SGHDT and CDR2 YYEEEE. Trimming cost V 4 bases and J 6 bases, with 13 bases left between them. The CDR3 region is CASSLTGNYEKLFF. The CDR3 DNA reads as TGTGCCAGCAGCCTAACAGGGAACTATGAAAAACTGTTTTTT.

The rearrangement uses TRBV29-1 and TRBJ1-5, with D possibly matching TRBD1 (5 bases). Trimming stripped 4 bases from V and 2 bases from J, with 9 bases between. In germline, CDR1 is SQVTM, CDR2 ANQGSEA. The CDR3 is 13 residues long. The CDR3 coding sequence is TGCAGCGTTGCTCGAGGGGGCAATCAGCCCCAGCATTTT. It yields the protein CSVARGGNQPQHF.

In this sample, this clonotype turned up a few times. The J gene is TRBJ1-1, the V gene TRBV3-1; D unresolved. The germline V and J ends were trimmed by 3 bases and 1 base, with 3 bases remaining between them. The CDR3 extends over 12 amino acids. Germline assignment: CDR1 LGHDT and CDR2 YNNKEL (reference sequence). CDR3 region: CASSHGNTEAFF. The DNA for the CDR3 is TGTGCCAGCAGCCATGGGAACACTGAAGCTTTCTTT.

V and J are TRBV5-5 and TRBJ1-3; D is possibly TRBD1 (5 bases). The V gene lost 4 bases and the J gene lost 0 bases, with 14 bases spanning the gap. CDR3 length: 16 amino acids. Germline-derived CDR1 and CDR2 are SGHKS and YYEKEE (reference sequence). The CDR3 coding sequence is TGTGCCAGCAGCCGGGGGACGTCTGTCTCTGGAAACACCATATATTTT. Amino acid sequence: CASSRGTSVSGNTIYF.

The gene calls are TRBV2 and TRBJ2-5; D perhaps matches TRBD1 (5 bases). V dropped 9 bases and J dropped 6 bases, with 14 bases sitting between them. The CDR3 length is 12 residues. Germline V gene lookup returns CDR1 SNHLY and CDR2 FYNNEI. CDR3 bases: TGTGCCAGGGCAGACAGTCCCCAGACCCAGTACTTC. Translation gives CARADSPQTQYF. The full variable domain, with the rest looked up from reference TRBV2 and TRBJ2-5, is EPEVTQTPSHQVTQMGQEVILRCVPISNHLYFYWYRQILGQKVEFLVSFYNNEISEKSEIFDDQFSVERPDGSNFTLKIRSTKLEDSAMYFCARADSPQTQYFGPGTRLLVL.

The chain couples TRBV28 to TRBJ1-1, with unresolved D. The V end lost 1 base, the J end lost 6 bases, and 12 bases lay between the germline ends. Germline V gene lookup returns CDR1 MDHEN and CDR2 SYDVKM. The CDR3 is 14 residues long. For the CDR3, the DNA is TGTGCCAGCAGTTTATCAGGCAGGACCGCTGAAGCTTTCTTT. It yields the protein CASSLSGRTAEAFF.